These 24 T cell receptor beta chains originate from one sample sequenced in a study of T cell changes during pregnancy in multiple sclerosis. Profiling relied on immunoSEQ multiplex PCR, and the TCRdb table lists in-frame clones only, not all of them. Here the sample spans 35,000 to 50,000 clones, around 90% being singletons. Sequencing was performed on CD4+ T cells from peripheral blood mononuclear cells, taken after pregnancy. All receptors derive from a female donor in good health, enrolled as a control in a pregnancy study.

In nucleotides, the CDR3 is TGTGCCAGCAATCTCCCCGGGGGGGCGGTAGATACGCAGTATTTT. This gives the protein CASNLPGGAVDTQYF. The chain joins TRBV2 to TRBJ2-3, with 8 bases fitting TRBD2. Germline values: CDR1 SNHLY, CDR2 FYNNEI. V lost 7 bases, J lost 5 bases, and 11 bases stayed unmatched. CDR3 length equals 15 residues.

The V and J genes are TRBV11-1 and TRBJ1-6; D is possibly TRBD1 (5 bases). Germline lookup yields CDR1 SGHAT and CDR2 FQDESV (reference sequence). This CDR3 has 15 amino acids. V lost 5 bases to trimming and J lost 0 bases, with 8 bases between them. The CDR3 here is CASSRQSSYNSPLHF. The CDR3, as DNA: TGTGCCAGCAGCCGACAGTCCTCCTATAATTCACCCCTCCACTTT.

The rearrangement joins TRBV19 to TRBJ1-4; D uncertain. The germline V gene encodes CDR1 LNHDA and CDR2 SQIVND (reference sequence). Trimming stripped 7 bases from V and 8 bases from J, with 14 bases between. The CDR3 length is 13 residues. CDR3 residues: CASIRGAGEKLFF. The CDR3 bases are TGTGCCAGTATAAGAGGCGCCGGGGAAAAACTGTTTTTT.

V is TRBV7-2 and J is TRBJ1-2; perhaps TRBD1 as D (5 bases). The CDR3 length is 19 residues. Germline CDR1 SGHTA, CDR2 FQGNSA. The V end was cut by 4 bases, the J end by 0 bases, with 24 bases between. The CDR3 DNA reads as TGTGCCAGCAGCTCGGAGGGGTCCGTCAACACATTAGCTAACTATGGCTACACCTTC. Translation gives CASSSEGSVNTLANYGYTF.

This chain links TRBV7-2 with TRBJ2-1; 12 nucleotides line up with TRBD2. The CDR3 is 14 amino acids. Trimming took 5 bases from V and 8 from J; bases not matched to a gene: 4. The germline CDR1 and CDR2 sequences are SGHTA and FQGNSA. CDR3 coding DNA: TGTGCCAGCAGCCCTCTAGCGGGGGGGGATGAGCAGTTCTTC. Its translation: CASSPLAGGDEQFF. The complete variable domain, with remaining parts taken from reference TRBV7-2 and TRBJ2-1, reads GAGVSQSPSNKVTEKGKDVELRCDPISGHTALYWYRQSLGQGLEFLIYFQGNSAPDKSGLPSDRFSAERTGGSVSTLTIQRTQQEDSAVYLCASSPLAGGDEQFFGPGTRLTVL.

J is TRBJ2-1 and V is TRBV19, with no clear D. The CDR3 consists of 11 residues. CDR1 LNHDA and CDR2 SQIVND come from the germline V gene (reference sequence). The V end lost 1 base, the J end lost 10 bases, and 5 bases lay between the germline ends. The CDR3 region is CASSIAVEQFF. The CDR3 DNA is TGTGCCAGTAGTATAGCGGTCGAGCAGTTCTTC.

Only a few counts were recorded for this clone. This chain connects TRBV2 to TRBJ1-6, with a possible D match to TRBD1 (5 bases). Germline assignment: CDR1 SNHLY and CDR2 FYNNEI. V was pared by 1 base and J by 13 bases, with 5 bases between. The CDR3 has 11 amino acids. The CDR3 nucleotides are TGTGCCAGCAGTGAAGAGGGGCCCCTCCACTTT. It specifies CASSEEGPLHF.

V and J are TRBV6-6 and TRBJ2-3; possible D gene TRBD2, 5 bases. Between the trimmed V and J ends, which lost 4 bases and 6 bases, there was a span of 11 bases. CDR1 and CDR2 from the germline V gene are MNHNY and SVGAGI (reference sequence). The CDR3 extends over 13 amino acids. The CDR3 here is CASSFDLADTQYF. The CDR3 DNA is TGTGCCAGCAGTTTCGATTTAGCGGATACGCAGTATTTT.

The CDR3 region has the DNA TGTGCCAGCAGCTTGAGGCTGGGTAGCGGGAGGGCCTGGGAGACCCAGTACTTC. This translates into CASSLRLGSGRAWETQYF. This chain joins TRBV7-9 and TRBJ2-5; 11 bases line up with TRBD2. The junction had 14 bases not matched to a gene; V was cut back by 3 bases and J by 5 bases. Looked up from germline, CDR1 is SEHNR and CDR2 is FQNEAQ (reference sequence). This CDR3 region has 18 residues. The variable domain in full, with the rest retrieved from reference TRBV7-9 and TRBJ2-5, is DTGVSQNPRHKITKRGQNVTFRCDPISEHNRLYWYRQTLGQGPEFLTYFQNEAQLEKSRLLSDRFSAERPKGSFSTLEIQRTEQGDSAMYLCASSLRLGSGRAWETQYFGPGTRLLVL.

V usage is TRBV6-6 and J usage is TRBJ1-5; 7 bases are a match to TRBD1. The CDR3 covers 16 residues. Per the germline V gene, CDR1 is MNHNY and CDR2 is SVGAGI (reference sequence). The V gene end was trimmed by 5 bases and the J gene end by 0 bases; junction bases not matched to a gene: 7. The CDR3 spells CASSVTGTDSNQPQHF. Here the CDR3 DNA reads TGTGCCAGCAGTGTGACAGGGACGGATAGCAATCAGCCCCAGCATTTT.

This chain links TRBV25-1 with TRBJ2-5, with D tentatively TRBD1 (5 bases). Germline loops: CDR1 MGHDK, CDR2 SYGVNS. V gave up 6 bases and J gave up 2 bases, with 13 bases separating them. There are 14 residues in the CDR3. The CDR3 DNA follows: TGTGCCAGCAGGGACAAACTGGGACAAGAGACCCAGTACTTC. This gives the protein CASRDKLGQETQYF. Full variable domain (rest looked up from reference TRBV25-1 and TRBJ2-5): EADIYQTPRYLVIGTGKKITLECSQTMGHDKMYWYQQDPGMELHLIHYSYGVNSTEKGDLSSESTVSRIRTEHFPLTLESARPSHTSQYLCASRDKLGQETQYFGPGTRLLVL.

The genes are TRBV27 and TRBJ2-7; 9 bases are a match to TRBD2. The CDR3 is 14 residues long. V was pared by 5 bases and J by 2 bases, with 4 bases of the junction left unmatched. Germline values: CDR1 MNHEY, CDR2 SMNVEV (reference sequence). The CDR3 here is CASSRAGGAYEQYF. CDR3 nucleotide sequence: TGTGCCAGCAGTCGAGCGGGAGGCGCCTACGAGCAGTACTTC.

The chain joins TRBV27 to TRBJ1-4, with D possibly being TRBD1 (5 bases). The germline V gene encodes CDR1 MNHEY and CDR2 SMNVEV (reference sequence). The V end lost 3 bases, the J end lost 0 bases, and 8 bases lay between the germline ends. The CDR3 is made up of 15 amino acids. The CDR3 nucleotides are TGTGCCAGCAGTTTCGGGGGAGCAACTAATGAAAAACTGTTTTTT. Its translation is CASSFGGATNEKLFF.

The chain uses TRBV27 and TRBJ1-6, with 7 nucleotides matching TRBD1. In germline, CDR1 is MNHEY, CDR2 SMNVEV (reference sequence). The CDR3 consists of 15 residues. Trimming removed 3 bases from V and 6 bases from J; junction bases left unmatched: 5. CDR3 in amino acids: CASSFSGTVNSPLHF. CDR3 in DNA: TGTGCCAGCAGTTTTTCCGGGACAGTTAATTCACCCCTCCACTTT.

This sequence joins TRBV30 and TRBJ2-7; D perhaps matches TRBD1 (5 bases). The germline CDR1 and CDR2 sequences are GTSNPN and SVGIG (reference sequence). The ends were cut back, 2 bases at V and 6 bases at J, with 11 bases in the middle. There are 12 residues in the CDR3. CDR3 DNA sequence: TGTGCCTGGAGTCTCTTGCAGGGCGAGCAGTACTTC. This sequence encodes CAWSLLQGEQYF.

J is TRBJ1-6 and V is TRBV5-1, with TRBD1 identical over 8 bases. After removal of 0 bases from V and 8 bases from J, the junction contained 13 bases not matched to a gene. The CDR3 runs 18 residues. Germline V gives CDR1 SGHRS, CDR2 YFSETQ. As DNA, the CDR3 is TGCGCCAGCAGCTTGGGTGACAGGGGATCTATCCGAGATTCACCCCTCCACTTT. This translates into CASSLGDRGSIRDSPLHF.

The rearrangement links TRBV2 to TRBJ2-3, with 7 bases fitting TRBD2. The V and J ends lost 4 bases and 6 bases, in that order; junction bases with no gene match: 16. Germline-derived CDR1 and CDR2 are SNHLY and FYNNEI. The CDR3 extends over 17 amino acids. The CDR3 region has the DNA TGTGCCAGCAGTGGGGGGAGGGCCAGCGCCGTCAGGGATACGCAGTATTTT. It specifies CASSGGRASAVRDTQYF. The variable domain in full, with the rest retrieved from reference TRBV2 and TRBJ2-3, is EPEVTQTPSHQVTQMGQEVILRCVPISNHLYFYWYRQILGQKVEFLVSFYNNEISEKSEIFDDQFSVERPDGSNFTLKIRSTKLEDSAMYFCASSGGRASAVRDTQYFGPGTRLTVL.

CDR3 region: CASSYLTGESNYGYTF. For the CDR3, the DNA is TGTGCCAGCAGCTATTTAACAGGGGAGAGTAACTATGGCTACACCTTC. The gene calls are TRBV5-4 and TRBJ1-2; 7 positions match TRBD1. V lost 3 bases and J lost 1; bases outside the gene matches: 9. Germline assignment: CDR1 SGHNT and CDR2 YYREEE (reference sequence). The CDR3 extends over 16 amino acids.

The chain has TRBV10-3 and TRBJ2-5; TRBD2 matches 11 bases. The CDR3 runs to 16 residues. With 6 bases clipped from V and 0 bases from J, the junction kept 6 bases outside the gene matches. Germline CDR1 ENHRY, CDR2 SYGVKD. CDR3 DNA sequence: TGTGCCATCAGCAATTCACTAGCGGGGGACCAAGAGACCCAGTACTTC. Its translation: CAISNSLAGDQETQYF.

The chain combines TRBV5-6 with TRBJ1-2; 8 bases fit TRBD1. V dropped 6 bases and J dropped 8; count of bases not matched to a gene: 15. The CDR3 has 15 residues. Germline lookup yields CDR1 SGHDT and CDR2 YYEEEE. This CDR3 is CASNGDRGFVGGYTF. The CDR3 coding sequence is TGTGCCAGCAACGGAGACAGGGGATTCGTCGGGGGCTACACCTTC.

This clone has just one count. The gene calls are TRBV30 and TRBJ2-1; 11 nucleotides line up with TRBD2. Germline V CDR1 and CDR2: GTSNPN, SVGIG (reference sequence). This CDR3 spans 16 amino acids. V shed 4 bases, J shed 4 bases, and the junction held 9 bases outside the gene matches. The DNA of the CDR3 is TGTGCCTGGACTCTAGCGGGAGGAGGGGGTTACAATGAGCAGTTCTTC. Encoded protein: CAWTLAGGGGYNEQFF.

The chain links TRBV11-3 to TRBJ2-1; D is ambiguous. Trimming cost V 5 bases and J 6 bases, with 8 bases left between them. The CDR3 spans 12 residues. Per germline, CDR1 SGHNT and CDR2 YENEEA. The CDR3 bases are TGTGCCAGCAGCCAGAACAGCAATGAGCAGTTCTTC. Encoded protein: CASSQNSNEQFF.

This clone occurred once. The rearrangement links TRBV7-8 to TRBJ2-3, with TRBD2 matching over 7 bases. The V and J ends lost 1 base and 9 bases, in that order; junction bases with no gene match: 4. CDR1 SGHVS and CDR2 FQNEAQ come from the germline V gene. The CDR3 has 13 residues. The CDR3 here is CASSLGLAETQYF. DNA for the CDR3: TGTGCCAGCAGCTTAGGACTAGCCGAGACGCAGTATTTT. The whole variable domain, remainder taken from reference TRBV7-8 and TRBJ2-3, is GAGVSQSPRYKVAKRGQDVALRCDPISGHVSLFWYQQALGQGPEFLTYFQNEAQLDKSGLPSDRFFAERPEGSVSTLKIQRTQQEDSAVYLCASSLGLAETQYFGPGTRLTVL.

The chain employs TRBV28 and TRBJ1-6, with 11 bases lining up with TRBD1. This CDR3 is built from 14 residues. Germline loops: CDR1 MDHEN, CDR2 SYDVKM. The trim removed 7 bases at V and 10 bases at J, leaving 6 bases unmatched. The CDR3 spells CASMDRGLRSPLHF. The CDR3 nucleotides read TGTGCCAGCATGGACAGGGGGCTGCGATCACCCCTCCACTTT.